The present entry profiles one T cell receptor beta chain with its context. As yet, its antigen is unknown. This sample includes further DNA sequences coding for the same CDR3. The sample belongs to a study of cytomegalovirus exposure and HLA in healthy donors. Study results and caveats: While the bulk of TCR sequences proved rare, some public TCRs turned up in many donors. DRB1 showed the most TCR associations and HLA-C the fewest in a later analysis, as rates varied by HLA locus. Previously analyzed data showed that most TCR beta V segments were productive at a frequency of about 90% or about 30%.

PCR employed 60 Vbeta and 13 Jbeta primers. Here immunoSEQ multiplex PCR was the method, and the copy in TCRdb shows in-frame clones only, minus some. The sample contains 80,000 or so clones, roughly two thirds of which appear only once. These donors counted as nominally healthy when sampled, but unrecorded immune exposures were likely. Germline loops: CDR1 SGHRS, CDR2 YFSETQ. The junction had 7 bases not matched to a gene; V was cut back by 4 bases and J by 4 bases. CDR3 length: 14 residues. The clonotype originates from a woman aged 50 to 65 in good health and CMV-seropositive. V is TRBV5-1 and J is TRBJ1-2; TRBD1 agrees at 7 bases. Sequencing used PBMCs. The DNA of the CDR3 is TGCGCCAGCAGCAGGGACAGAGAACTCTATGGCTACACCTTC. Translated, it gives CASSRDRELYGYTF.